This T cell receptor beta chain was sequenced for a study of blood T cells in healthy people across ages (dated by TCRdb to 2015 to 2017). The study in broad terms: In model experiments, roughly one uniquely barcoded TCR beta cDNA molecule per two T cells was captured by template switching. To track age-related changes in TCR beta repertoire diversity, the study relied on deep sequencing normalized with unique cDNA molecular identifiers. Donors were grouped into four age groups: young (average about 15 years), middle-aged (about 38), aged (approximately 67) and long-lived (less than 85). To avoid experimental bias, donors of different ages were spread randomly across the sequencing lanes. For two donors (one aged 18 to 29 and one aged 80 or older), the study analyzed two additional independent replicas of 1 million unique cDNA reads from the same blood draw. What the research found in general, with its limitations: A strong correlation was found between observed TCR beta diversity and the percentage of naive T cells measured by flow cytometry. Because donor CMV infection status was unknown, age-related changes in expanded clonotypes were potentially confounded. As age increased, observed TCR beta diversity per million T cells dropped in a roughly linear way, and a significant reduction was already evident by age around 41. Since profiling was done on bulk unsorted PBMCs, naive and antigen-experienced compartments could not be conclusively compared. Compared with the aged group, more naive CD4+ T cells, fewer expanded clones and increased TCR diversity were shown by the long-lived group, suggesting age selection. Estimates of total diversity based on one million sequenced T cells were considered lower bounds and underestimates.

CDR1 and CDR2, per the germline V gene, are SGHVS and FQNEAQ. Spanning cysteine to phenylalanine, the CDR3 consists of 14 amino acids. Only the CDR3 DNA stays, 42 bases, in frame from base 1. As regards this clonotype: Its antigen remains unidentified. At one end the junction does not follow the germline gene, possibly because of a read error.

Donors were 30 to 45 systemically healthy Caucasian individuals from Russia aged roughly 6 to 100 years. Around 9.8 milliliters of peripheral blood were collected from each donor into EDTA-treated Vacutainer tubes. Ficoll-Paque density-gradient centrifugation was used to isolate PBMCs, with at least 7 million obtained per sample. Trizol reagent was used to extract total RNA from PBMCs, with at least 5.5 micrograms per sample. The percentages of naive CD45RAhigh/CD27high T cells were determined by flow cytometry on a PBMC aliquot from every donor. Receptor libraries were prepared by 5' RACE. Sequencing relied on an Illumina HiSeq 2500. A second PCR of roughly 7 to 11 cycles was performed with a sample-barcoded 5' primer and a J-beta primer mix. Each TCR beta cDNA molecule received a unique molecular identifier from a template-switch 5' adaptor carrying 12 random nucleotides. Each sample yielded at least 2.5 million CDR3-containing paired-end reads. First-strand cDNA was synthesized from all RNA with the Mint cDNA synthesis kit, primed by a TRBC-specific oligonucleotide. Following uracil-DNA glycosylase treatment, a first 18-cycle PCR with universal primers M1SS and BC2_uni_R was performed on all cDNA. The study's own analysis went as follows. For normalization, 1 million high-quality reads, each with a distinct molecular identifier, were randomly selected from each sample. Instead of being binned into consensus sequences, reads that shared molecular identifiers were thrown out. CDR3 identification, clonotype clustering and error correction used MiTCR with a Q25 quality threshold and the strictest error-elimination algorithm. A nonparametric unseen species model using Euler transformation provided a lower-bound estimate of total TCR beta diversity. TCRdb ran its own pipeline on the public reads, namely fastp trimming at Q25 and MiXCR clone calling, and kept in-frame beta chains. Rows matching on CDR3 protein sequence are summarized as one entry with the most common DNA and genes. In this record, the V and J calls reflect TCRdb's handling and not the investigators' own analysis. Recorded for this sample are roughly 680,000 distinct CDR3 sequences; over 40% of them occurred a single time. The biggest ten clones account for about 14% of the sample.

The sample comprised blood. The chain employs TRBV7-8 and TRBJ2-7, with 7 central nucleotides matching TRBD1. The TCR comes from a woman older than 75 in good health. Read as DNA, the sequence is TGTGCCCGCAGCGACGGGACAGCTGCCTACGAGCAGTACTTC. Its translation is CARSDGTAAYEQYF.